One sample yielded the 17 T cell receptor beta chains listed below, sequenced in a study of cytomegalovirus exposure and HLA in healthy donors (dated by TCRdb to about 2017). The method was the immunoSEQ multiplex PCR assay. For the multiplex PCR, a mixture combining 60 forward primers for TCR Vbeta segments and 13 reverse primers for TCR Jbeta segments was used. TCRdb took this table from immuneACCESS and kept in-frame rearrangements with V and J called. Such tables lack part of the clones; where checked against another copy, unresolved V genes explain under half of the gap, and the rest is unexplained. Counted in this sample were around 85,000 clones; around 82% of them appeared once. The ten most abundant clones make up approximately 1.1% of the sample. Sequenced: PBMCs. These receptors originate from a male donor in good health and CMV-seronegative.

The gene calls are TRBV19 and TRBJ1-1, with 8 bases matching TRBD1. The germline V gene has CDR1 LNHDA and CDR2 SQIVND (reference sequence). Unmatched junction bases numbered 7, after V lost 1 base and J lost 6 bases. The CDR3 runs to 15 residues. The CDR3 loop is CASSIGTGGVAEAFF. CDR3 DNA sequence: TGTGCCAGTAGTATAGGAACAGGGGGGGTGGCTGAAGCTTTCTTT.

This chain links TRBV11-2 with TRBJ2-1, with 12 bases that match TRBD2. Germline V CDR1 and CDR2: SGHAT, FQNNGV. After removal of 6 bases from V and 4 bases from J, the junction contained 1 base not matched to a gene. This CDR3 spans 14 amino acids. The CDR3 sequence: CASSGLAGYNEQFF. As DNA, the CDR3 is TGTGCCAGCAGTGGACTAGCGGGGTACAATGAGCAGTTCTTC.

The chain employs TRBV5-1 and TRBJ1-1; D possibly corresponds to TRBD1 (6 bases). This CDR3 contains 12 residues. CDR1 and CDR2 from the germline V gene are SGHRS and YFSETQ. V lost 1 base and J 8 bases, leaving 9 bases between the germline ends. The CDR3: CASSLRGQEAFF. The CDR3, as DNA: TGCGCCAGCAGCTTGCGAGGACAGGAAGCTTTCTTT.

The chain employs TRBV21-1 and TRBJ1-4; TRBD1 is the table's D call, not checked against the DNA. TRBV21-1 has pseudogene status. CDR3 length: 15 residues. The DNA for the CDR3 is TGTGCCAGCCCCAGGGTACCAGGGGGGAATGAAAAACTGTTTTTT. As protein: CASPRVPGGNEKLFF.

The CDR3: CAIMDSNEKLFF. CDR3 DNA sequence: TGTGCCATCATGGACAGTAATGAAAAACTGTTTTTT. The chain has TRBV10-3 and TRBJ1-4; a weak D match, TRBD1 (6 bases). The V end lost 7 bases, the J end lost 4 bases, and 7 bases lay between the germline ends. The CDR3 spans 12 residues. Per the germline V gene, CDR1 is ENHRY and CDR2 is SYGVKD.

The gene calls are TRBV7-6 and TRBJ1-5; D gene uncertain. The length of the CDR3 is 13 residues. Trimming removed 1 base from V and 6 bases from J, with 7 bases in between. Germline V gives CDR1 SGHVS, CDR2 FNYEAQ. Here the CDR3 reads CASSLVYGQPQHF. The CDR3 nucleotides read TGTGCCAGCAGCTTAGTTTACGGTCAGCCCCAGCATTTT.

V gene TRBV12-5 combines with J gene TRBJ2-1; 7 nucleotides align to TRBD1. CDR3 length: 13 residues. V shed 1 base, J shed 9 bases, and the junction held 3 bases outside the gene matches. The V gene's germline CDR1 is LGHNT and CDR2 FRNRAP. CDR3 amino acids: CASGLAGGVEQFF. Here the CDR3 DNA reads TGTGCTAGTGGTTTGGCAGGGGGAGTTGAGCAGTTCTTC.

The chain uses TRBV18 and TRBJ2-2; TRBD1 might be the D (6 bases). The V gene's germline CDR1 is KGHSH and CDR2 LQKENI. CDR3 size: 15 residues. The V end was cut by 3 bases, the J end by 7 bases, with 15 bases between. CDR3 nucleotide sequence: TGTGCCAGCTCACCCGTCAGGGGCGGTCTCGGGGAGCTGTTTTTT. The encoded protein is CASSPVRGGLGELFF.

The J gene is TRBJ1-1, the V gene TRBV9; no definite D call. Trimming removed 3 bases from V and 0 bases from J, with 6 bases in between. The CDR3 extends over 13 amino acids. CDR1 is SGDLS, CDR2 YYNGEE, per germline. This chain's CDR3 is CASSEQLNTEAFF. CDR3 sequence (DNA): TGTGCCAGCAGCGAACAGTTGAACACTGAAGCTTTCTTT. Full variable domain (outside the CDR3, taken from reference TRBV9 and TRBJ1-1): DSGVTQTPKHLITATGQRVTLRCSPRSGDLSVYWYQQSLDQGLQFLIQYYNGEERAKGNILERFSAQQFPDLHSELNLSSLELGDSALYFCASSEQLNTEAFFGQGTRLTVV.

V usage is TRBV5-4 and J usage is TRBJ2-7; TRBD2 matches at 10 bases. The V and J ends lost 1 base and 0 bases, in that order; junction bases with no gene match: 1. The CDR3 is 15 residues long. The germline V gene has CDR1 SGHNT and CDR2 YYREEE (reference sequence). CDR3: CASSLPSGSSYEQYF. In DNA form, the CDR3 reads TGTGCCAGCAGCTTGCCTAGCGGGAGCTCCTACGAGCAGTACTTC.

The rearrangement joins TRBV6-1 to TRBJ1-4; D may be TRBD1 (6 bases). V dropped 4 bases and J dropped 5 bases, with 17 bases sitting between them. Germline V lookup: CDR1 MNHNS, CDR2 SASEGT. The CDR3 totals 16 residues. The CDR3 sequence is CASSAGTLVGNEKLFF. The CDR3 DNA sequence: TGTGCCAGCAGTGCCGGGACATTGGTGGGGAATGAAAAACTGTTTTTT.

This chain links TRBV19 with TRBJ2-5, with 9 bases that match TRBD1. Trimming at V came to 5 bases and at J to 4 bases, leaving 5 bases not matched to a gene. Germline loops: CDR1 LNHDA, CDR2 SQIVND (reference sequence). CDR3 size: 14 residues. CDR3 nucleotides: TGTGCCAGTAGTTGGGGACAGGGTAGAGAGACCCAGTACTTC. Translation gives CASSWGQGRETQYF.

The chain joins TRBV20-1 to TRBJ2-5; the D is unclear. TRBJ2-7 matches the DNA end more closely, so the J call is doubtful. Per germline, CDR1 DFQATT and CDR2 SNEGSKA (reference sequence). The CDR3 runs 11 residues. The CDR3 loop is CSASGPYEQYF. The CDR3 DNA reads TGCAGTGCTAGTGGTCCCTACGAGCAGTACTTC.

The chain carries TRBV2 and TRBJ1-6; possible D gene TRBD1, 5 bases. Trimming stripped 0 bases from V and 5 bases from J, with 8 bases between. The CDR3 has 15 amino acids. Germline CDR1 and CDR2: SNHLY and FYNNEI. This CDR3 reads CASSEANRNNSPLHF. The CDR3 bases are TGTGCCAGCAGTGAAGCAAACAGGAATAATTCACCCCTCCACTTT.

The chain uses TRBV9 and TRBJ2-3, with D unclear. The CDR3 runs to 14 residues. Trimming stripped 4 bases from V and 1 base from J, with 10 bases between. Germline lookup yields CDR1 SGDLS and CDR2 YYNGEE. CDR3 sequence: CASSLSSGTDTQYF. In DNA form, the CDR3 reads TGTGCCAGCAGCCTCTCATCGGGCACAGATACGCAGTATTTT. Variable domain in full (rest from reference TRBV9 and TRBJ2-3): DSGVTQTPKHLITATGQRVTLRCSPRSGDLSVYWYQQSLDQGLQFLIQYYNGEERAKGNILERFSAQQFPDLHSELNLSSLELGDSALYFCASSLSSGTDTQYFGPGTRLTVL.

The rearrangement links TRBV10-3 to TRBJ2-5; perhaps TRBD1 as D (6 bases). The V gene lost 3 bases and the J gene lost 0 bases, with 8 bases spanning the gap. Germline V lookup: CDR1 ENHRY, CDR2 SYGVKD. The CDR3 is 14 amino acids. Written as DNA, the CDR3 is TGTGCCATCAGTGAAACAGGGAACCAAGAGACCCAGTACTTC. It specifies CAISETGNQETQYF.

The V call is TRBV5-1, the J call TRBJ1-6; 10 bases agree with TRBD1. V dropped 3 bases and J dropped 7; count of bases not matched to a gene: 7. Per the germline V gene, CDR1 is SGHRS and CDR2 is YFSETQ. This CDR3 is built from 16 residues. The CDR3 here is CASSSEPGQGNSPLHF. DNA for the CDR3: TGCGCCAGCAGCTCCGAACCGGGACAGGGGAATTCACCCCTCCACTTT.